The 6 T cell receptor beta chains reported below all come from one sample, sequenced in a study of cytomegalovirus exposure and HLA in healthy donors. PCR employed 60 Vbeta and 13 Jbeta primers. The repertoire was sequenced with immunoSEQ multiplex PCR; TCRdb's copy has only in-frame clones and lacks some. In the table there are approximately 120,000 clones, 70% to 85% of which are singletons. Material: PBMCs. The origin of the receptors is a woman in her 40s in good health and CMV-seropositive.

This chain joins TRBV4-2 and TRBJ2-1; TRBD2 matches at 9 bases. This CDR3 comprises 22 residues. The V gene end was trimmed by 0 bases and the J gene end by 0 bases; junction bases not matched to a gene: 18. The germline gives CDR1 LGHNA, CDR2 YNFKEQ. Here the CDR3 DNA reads TGTGCCAGCAGCCAAGAGGGGCTAGCGGGGATATTAGCCCAGCCCTCCTACAATGAGCAGTTCTTC. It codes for CASSQEGLAGILAQPSYNEQFF.

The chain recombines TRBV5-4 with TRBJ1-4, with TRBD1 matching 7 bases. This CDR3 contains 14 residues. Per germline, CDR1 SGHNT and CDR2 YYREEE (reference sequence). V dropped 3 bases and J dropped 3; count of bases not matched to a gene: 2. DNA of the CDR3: TGTGCCAGCAGCTCGACAGGGCCTAATGAAAAACTGTTTTTT. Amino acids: CASSSTGPNEKLFF. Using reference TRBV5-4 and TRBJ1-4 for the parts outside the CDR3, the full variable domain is ETGVTQSPTHLIKTRGQQVTLRCSSQSGHNTVSWYQQALGQGPQFIFQYYREEENGRGNFPPRFSGLQFPNYSSELNVNALELDDSALYLCASSSTGPNEKLFFGSGTQLSVL.

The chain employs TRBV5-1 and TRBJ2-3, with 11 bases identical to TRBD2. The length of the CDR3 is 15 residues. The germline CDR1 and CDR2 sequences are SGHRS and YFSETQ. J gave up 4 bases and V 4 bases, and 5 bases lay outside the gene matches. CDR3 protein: CASSLTSGIADTQYF. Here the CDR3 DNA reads TGCGCCAGCAGCCTGACTAGCGGGATAGCAGATACGCAGTATTTT.

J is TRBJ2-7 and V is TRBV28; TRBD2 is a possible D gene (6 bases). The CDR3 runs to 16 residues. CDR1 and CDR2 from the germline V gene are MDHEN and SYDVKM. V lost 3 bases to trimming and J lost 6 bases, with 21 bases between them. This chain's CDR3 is CASSFPTGLRGSEQYF. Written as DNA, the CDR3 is TGTGCCAGCAGTTTTCCCACGGGGTTGCGGGGTAGCGAGCAGTACTTC.

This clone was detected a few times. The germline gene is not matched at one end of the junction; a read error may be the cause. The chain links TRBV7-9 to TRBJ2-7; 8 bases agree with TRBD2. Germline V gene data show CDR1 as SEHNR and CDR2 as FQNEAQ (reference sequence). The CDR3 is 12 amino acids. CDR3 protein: CASSPGSGSTSF. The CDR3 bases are TGTGCCAGCAGCCCCGGGAGCGGGAGTACAAGTTTC.

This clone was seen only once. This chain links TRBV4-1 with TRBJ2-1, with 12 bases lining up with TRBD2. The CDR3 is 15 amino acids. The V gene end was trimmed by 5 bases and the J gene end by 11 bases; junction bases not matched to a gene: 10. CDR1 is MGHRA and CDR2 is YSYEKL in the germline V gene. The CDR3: CASSSASGLAGQQFF. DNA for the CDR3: TGCGCCAGCAGCTCAGCCTCGGGACTAGCGGGTCAGCAGTTCTTC.